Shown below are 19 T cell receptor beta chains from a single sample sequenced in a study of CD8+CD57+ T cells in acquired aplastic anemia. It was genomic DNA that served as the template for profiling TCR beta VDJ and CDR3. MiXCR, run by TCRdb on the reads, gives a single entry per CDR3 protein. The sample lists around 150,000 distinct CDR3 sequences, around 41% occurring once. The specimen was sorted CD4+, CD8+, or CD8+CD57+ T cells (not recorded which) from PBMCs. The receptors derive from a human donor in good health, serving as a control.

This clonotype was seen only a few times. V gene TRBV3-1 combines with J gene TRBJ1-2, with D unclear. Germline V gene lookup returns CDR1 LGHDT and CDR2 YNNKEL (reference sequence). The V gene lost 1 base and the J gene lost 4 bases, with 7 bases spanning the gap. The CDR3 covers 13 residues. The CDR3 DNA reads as TGTGCCAGCAGCCAAGGACCCCCCTATGGCTACACCTTC. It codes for CASSQGPPYGYTF.

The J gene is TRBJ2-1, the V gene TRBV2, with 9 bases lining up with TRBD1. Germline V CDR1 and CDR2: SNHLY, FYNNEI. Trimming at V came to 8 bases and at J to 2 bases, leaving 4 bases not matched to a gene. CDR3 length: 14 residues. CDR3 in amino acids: CASVGTGPYNEQFF. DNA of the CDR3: TGTGCCAGCGTAGGGACAGGGCCCTACAATGAGCAGTTCTTC. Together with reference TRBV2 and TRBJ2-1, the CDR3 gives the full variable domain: EPEVTQTPSHQVTQMGQEVILRCVPISNHLYFYWYRQILGQKVEFLVSFYNNEISEKSEIFDDQFSVERPDGSNFTLKIRSTKLEDSAMYFCASVGTGPYNEQFFGPGTRLTVL.

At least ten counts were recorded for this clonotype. CDR3 in DNA: TGCGCCAGCAGCTTGGTTGCGGATAACACTGAAGCTTTCTTT. Protein product: CASSLVADNTEAFF. The chain couples TRBV5-1 to TRBJ1-1, with D uncertain. Trimming took 0 bases from V and 2 from J, leaving 8 bases between them. The CDR3 is made up of 14 amino acids. Per the germline V gene, CDR1 is SGHRS and CDR2 is YFSETQ.

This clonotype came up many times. The CDR3 region is CASSFGGRRGTDTQYF. The CDR3 nucleotides read TGTGCCAGCAGTTTCGGGGGGCGTCGAGGCACAGATACGCAGTATTTT. The chain carries TRBV12-3 or TRBV12-4 and TRBJ2-3; TRBD2 might be the D (7 bases). Trimming removed 3 bases from V and 1 base from J, with 14 bases in between. This CDR3 region has 16 residues.

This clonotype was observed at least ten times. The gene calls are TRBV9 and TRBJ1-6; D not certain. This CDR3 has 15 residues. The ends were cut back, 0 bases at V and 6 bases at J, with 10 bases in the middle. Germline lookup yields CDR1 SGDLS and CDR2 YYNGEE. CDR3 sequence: CASSVASGFNSPLHF. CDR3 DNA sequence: TGTGCCAGCAGCGTAGCTTCAGGTTTTAATTCACCCCTCCACTTT.

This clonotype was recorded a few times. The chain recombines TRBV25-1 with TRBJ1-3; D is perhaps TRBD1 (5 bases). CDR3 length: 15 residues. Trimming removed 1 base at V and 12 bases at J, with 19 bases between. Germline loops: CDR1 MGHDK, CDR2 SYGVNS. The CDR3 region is CASSESGGISPSIYF. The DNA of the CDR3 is TGTGCCAGCAGTGAATCGGGGGGGATCAGCCCCAGCATATATTTT.

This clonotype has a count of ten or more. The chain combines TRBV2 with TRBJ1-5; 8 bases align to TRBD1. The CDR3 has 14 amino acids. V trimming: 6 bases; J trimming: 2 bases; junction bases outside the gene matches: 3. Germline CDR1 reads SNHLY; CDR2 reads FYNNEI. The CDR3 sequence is CASSQTGGNQPQHF. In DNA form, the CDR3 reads TGTGCCAGCAGCCAGACAGGGGGCAATCAGCCCCAGCATTTT. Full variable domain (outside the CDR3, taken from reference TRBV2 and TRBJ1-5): EPEVTQTPSHQVTQMGQEVILRCVPISNHLYFYWYRQILGQKVEFLVSFYNNEISEKSEIFDDQFSVERPDGSNFTLKIRSTKLEDSAMYFCASSQTGGNQPQHFGDGTRLSIL.

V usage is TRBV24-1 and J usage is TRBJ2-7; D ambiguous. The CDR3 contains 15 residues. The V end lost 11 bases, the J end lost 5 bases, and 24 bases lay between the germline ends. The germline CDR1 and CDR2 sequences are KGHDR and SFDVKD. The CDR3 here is CASTLAAGVWNEQYF. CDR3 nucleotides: TGTGCCAGCACCCTCGCAGCCGGTGTGTGGAACGAGCAGTACTTC.

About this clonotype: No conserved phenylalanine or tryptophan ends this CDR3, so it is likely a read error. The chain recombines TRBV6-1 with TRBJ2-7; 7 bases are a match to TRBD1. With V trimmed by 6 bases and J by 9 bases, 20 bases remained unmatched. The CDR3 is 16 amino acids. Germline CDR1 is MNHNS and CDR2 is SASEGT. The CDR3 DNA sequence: TGTGCCAGCAGCGAAACACAGGGGATGGGGAACTATGTGCAGTACTAC. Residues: CASSETQGMGNYVQYY.

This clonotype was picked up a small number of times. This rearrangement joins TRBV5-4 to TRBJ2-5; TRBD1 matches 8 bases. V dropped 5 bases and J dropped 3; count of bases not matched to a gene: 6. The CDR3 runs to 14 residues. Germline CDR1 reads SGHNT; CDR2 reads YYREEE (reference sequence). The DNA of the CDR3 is TGTGCCAGCAGTTCCGCAGGGGGCGAAGAGACCCAGTACTTC. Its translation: CASSSAGGEETQYF.

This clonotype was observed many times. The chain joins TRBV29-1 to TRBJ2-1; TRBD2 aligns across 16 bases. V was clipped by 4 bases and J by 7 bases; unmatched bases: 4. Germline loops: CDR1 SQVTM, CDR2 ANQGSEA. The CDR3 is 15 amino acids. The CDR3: CSVAGLAGGRNEQFF. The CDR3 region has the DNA TGCAGCGTTGCGGGACTAGCGGGGGGGCGGAATGAGCAGTTCTTC.

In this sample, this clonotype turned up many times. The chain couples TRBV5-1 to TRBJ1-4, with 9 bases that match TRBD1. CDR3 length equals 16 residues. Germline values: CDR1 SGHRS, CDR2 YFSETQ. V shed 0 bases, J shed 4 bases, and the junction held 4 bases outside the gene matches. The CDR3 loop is CASSLGPGQGNEKLFF. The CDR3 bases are TGCGCCAGCAGCTTGGGACCGGGACAGGGTAATGAAAAACTGTTTTTT. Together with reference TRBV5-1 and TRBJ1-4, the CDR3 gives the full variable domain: KAGVTQTPRYLIKTRGQQVTLSCSPISGHRSVSWYQQTPGQGLQFLFEYFSETQRNKGNFPGRFSGRQFSNSRSEMNVSTLELGDSALYLCASSLGPGQGNEKLFFGSGTQLSVL.

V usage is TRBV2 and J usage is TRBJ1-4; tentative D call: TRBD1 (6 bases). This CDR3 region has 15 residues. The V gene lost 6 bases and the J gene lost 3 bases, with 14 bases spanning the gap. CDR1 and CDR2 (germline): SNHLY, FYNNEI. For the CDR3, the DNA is TGTGCCAGCAGCGGTCAACAGGGACCTAATGAAAAACTGTTTTTT. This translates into CASSGQQGPNEKLFF. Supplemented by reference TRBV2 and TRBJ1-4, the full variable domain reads EPEVTQTPSHQVTQMGQEVILRCVPISNHLYFYWYRQILGQKVEFLVSFYNNEISEKSEIFDDQFSVERPDGSNFTLKIRSTKLEDSAMYFCASSGQQGPNEKLFFGSGTQLSVL.

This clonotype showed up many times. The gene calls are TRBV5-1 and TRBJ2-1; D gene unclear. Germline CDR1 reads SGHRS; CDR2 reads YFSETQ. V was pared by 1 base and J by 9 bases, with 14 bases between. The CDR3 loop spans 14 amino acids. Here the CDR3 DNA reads TGCGCCAGCAGCTTGACCCAAACGAACGCTGAGCAGTTCTTC. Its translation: CASSLTQTNAEQFF.

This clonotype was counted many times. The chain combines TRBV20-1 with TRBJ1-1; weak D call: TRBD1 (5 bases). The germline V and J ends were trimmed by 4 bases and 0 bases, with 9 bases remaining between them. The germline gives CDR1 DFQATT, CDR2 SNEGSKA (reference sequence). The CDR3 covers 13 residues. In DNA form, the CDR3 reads TGCAGTGCTATGGGACGGATGAACACTGAAGCTTTCTTT. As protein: CSAMGRMNTEAFF.

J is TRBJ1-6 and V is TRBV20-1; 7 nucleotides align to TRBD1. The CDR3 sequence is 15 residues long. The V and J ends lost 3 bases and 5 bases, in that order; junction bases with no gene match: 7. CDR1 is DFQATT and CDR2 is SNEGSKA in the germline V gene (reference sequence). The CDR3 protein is CSARAGTVDNSPLHF. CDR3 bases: TGCAGTGCTAGGGCAGGGACAGTAGATAATTCACCCCTCCACTTT.

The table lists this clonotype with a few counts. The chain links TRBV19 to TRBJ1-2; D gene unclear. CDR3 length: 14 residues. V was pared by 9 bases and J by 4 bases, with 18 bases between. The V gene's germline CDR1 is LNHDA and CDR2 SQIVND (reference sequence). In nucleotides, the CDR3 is TGTGCCAGCAGTTTTCCTCCCAGAACCTATGGCTACACCTTC. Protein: CASSFPPRTYGYTF.

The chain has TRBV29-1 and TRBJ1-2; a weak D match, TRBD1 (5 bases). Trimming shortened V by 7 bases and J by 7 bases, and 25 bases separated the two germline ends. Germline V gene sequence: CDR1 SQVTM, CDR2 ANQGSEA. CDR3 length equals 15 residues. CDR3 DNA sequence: TGCAGCGCAACCTTCACTCGTGGCAGGGCGTCTGGCTACACCTTC. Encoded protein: CSATFTRGRASGYTF. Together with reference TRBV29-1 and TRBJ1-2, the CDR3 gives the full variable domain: SAVISQKPSRDICQRGTSLTIQCQVDSQVTMMFWYRQQPGQSLTLIATANQGSEATYESGFVIDKFPISRPNLTFSTLTVSNMSPEDSSIYLCSATFTRGRASGYTFGSGTRLTVV.

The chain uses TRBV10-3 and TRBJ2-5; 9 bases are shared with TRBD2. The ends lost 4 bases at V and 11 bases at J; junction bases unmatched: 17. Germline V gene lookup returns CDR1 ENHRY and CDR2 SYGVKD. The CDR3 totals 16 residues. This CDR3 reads CAISGRLAGIPDTQYF. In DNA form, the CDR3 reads TGTGCCATCAGTGGGCGTCTAGCGGGGATCCCAGATACGCAGTACTTC.